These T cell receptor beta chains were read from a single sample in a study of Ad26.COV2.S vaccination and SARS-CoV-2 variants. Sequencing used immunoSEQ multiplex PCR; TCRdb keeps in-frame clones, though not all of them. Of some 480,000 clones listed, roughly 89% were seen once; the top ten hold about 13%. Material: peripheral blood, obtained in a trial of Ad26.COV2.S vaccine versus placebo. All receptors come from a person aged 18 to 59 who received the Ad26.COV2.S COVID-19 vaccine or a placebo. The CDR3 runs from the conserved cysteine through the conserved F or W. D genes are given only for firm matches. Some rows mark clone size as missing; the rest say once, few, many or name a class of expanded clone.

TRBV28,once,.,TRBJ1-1,TGTGCCAGCAGCTCCAGCCGCCCGGGGACGAACACTGAAGCTTTCTTT,CASSSSRPGTNTEAFF
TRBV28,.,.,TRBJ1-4,TGTGCCAGCAACCTGGGAGGGGTCCTTAATGAAAAACTGTTTTTT,CASNLGGVLNEKLFF
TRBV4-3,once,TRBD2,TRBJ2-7,TGCGCCAGCAGCCCTACCACCCTAGCGGCTGCCTACGAGCAGTACTTC,CASSPTTLAAAYEQYF
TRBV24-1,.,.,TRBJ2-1,TGTGCCACCAGTGACCCATTACTCCGGGAGCAGTTCTTC,CATSDPLLREQFF
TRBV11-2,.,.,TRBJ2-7,TGTGCCAGCAGCTTAGAAGGGGTCGGGGAGCAGTACTTC,CASSLEGVGEQYF
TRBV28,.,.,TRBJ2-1,TGTGCCAGCAGTTTCTCGTACAATGAGCAGTTCTTC,CASSFSYNEQFF
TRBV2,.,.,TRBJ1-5,TGTGCCAGCAGTGAGAATCAGGCGGGACAGCCCCAGCATTTT,CASSENQAGQPQHF
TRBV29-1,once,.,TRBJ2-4,TGCAGCGTTGAAGATCGAGGGTCAGGGCCCGGCGATGGGTTGGCCAAAAACATTCAGTACTTC,CSVEDRGSGPGDGLAKNIQYF
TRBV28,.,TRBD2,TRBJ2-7,TGTGCCAGCAGGGGATTCAGCGGGGGGCCCTACGAGCAGTACTTC,CASRGFSGGPYEQYF
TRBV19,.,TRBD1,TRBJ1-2,TGTGCCAGTAGTGTGGACAGGGCCAACTATGGCTACACCTTC,CASSVDRANYGYTF
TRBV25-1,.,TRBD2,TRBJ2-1,TGTGCCAGCAGTCTGACCGGGACTAGCATCACTGGTGAGCAGTTCTTC,CASSLTGTSITGEQFF
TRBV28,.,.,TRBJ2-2,TGTGCCAGCAGTCCCGGGACGTACGCCGGGGAGCTGTTTTTT,CASSPGTYAGELFF
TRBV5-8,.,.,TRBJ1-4,TGTGCCAGCAGCTTCATCGGAACTAATGAAAAACTGTTTTTT,CASSFIGTNEKLFF
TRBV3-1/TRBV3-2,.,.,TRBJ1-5,TGTGCCAGCAGCCAAGGGACAGTTCAGCCCCAGCATTTT,CASSQGTVQPQHF
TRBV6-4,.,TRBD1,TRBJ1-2,TGTGCCAGCAGTGCCGAGCGACAGGGATTCGGCGGCTACACCTTC,CASSAERQGFGGYTF
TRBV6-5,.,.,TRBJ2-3,TGTGCCAGCAGTTACTCGGGGAAGAGCACAGATACGCAGTATTTT,CASSYSGKSTDTQYF
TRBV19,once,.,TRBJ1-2,TGTGCCAGTAGTACCGACAGGACGACTAACTATGGCTACACCTTC,CASSTDRTTNYGYTF
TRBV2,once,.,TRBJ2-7,TGTGCCAGCAGTGGGTCCTCAAGGGTATTCTACGAGCAGTACTTC,CASSGSSRVFYEQYF
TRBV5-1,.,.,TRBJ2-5,TGCGCCAGCAGCTTGGGGCAGGGCCAAGAGACCCAGTACTTC,CASSLGQGQETQYF
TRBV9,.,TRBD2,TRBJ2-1,TGTGCCAGCAGCGTAGTGGCTAGCGGAGACAATGAGCAGTTCTTC,CASSVVASGDNEQFF
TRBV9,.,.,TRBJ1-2,TGTGCCAGCAGCGTAGTCCCTCTCGGGGTAGATGGCTACACCTTC,CASSVVPLGVDGYTF
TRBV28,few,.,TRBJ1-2,TGTGCCAGCACCCTCCCCGCACGGGTGGGCTACACCTTC,CASTLPARVGYTF
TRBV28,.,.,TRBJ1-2,TGTGCCAGCAGTTTACCGGGTGGAGGCTCGTTGGGCTATGGCTACACCTTC,CASSLPGGGSLGYGYTF
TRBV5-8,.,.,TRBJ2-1,TGTGCCAGCAGCATTGGGTGGGCTAACCCACCCCATGAGCAGTTCTTC,CASSIGWANPPHEQFF
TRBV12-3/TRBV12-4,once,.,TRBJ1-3,TGTGCCACCCGGTTGGGAGCAGGAAACACCATATATTTT,CATRLGAGNTIYF
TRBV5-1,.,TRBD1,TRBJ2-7,TGCGCCAGCAGCACAGGACAGGGGCTGGGCTCCTACGAGCAGTACTTC,CASSTGQGLGSYEQYF
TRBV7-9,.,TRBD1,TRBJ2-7,TGTGCCAGCAGTCCAAGGACAGGGGAATACGAGCAGTACTTC,CASSPRTGEYEQYF
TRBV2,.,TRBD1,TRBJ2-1,TGTGCCAGAATGTGGGGACAGGGGTCCAATGAGCAGTTCTTC,CARMWGQGSNEQFF
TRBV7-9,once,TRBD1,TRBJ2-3,TGTGCCAGCAGCTTAGAGGGGGCGAGCACAGATACGCAGTATTTT,CASSLEGASTDTQYF
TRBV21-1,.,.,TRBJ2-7,TGTGCCAGCACCCCGTGGATTATGTACGAGCAGTACTTC,CASTPWIMYEQYF
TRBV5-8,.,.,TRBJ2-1,TGTGCCAGTCCTCTTGAGGGGCCCCTCTACAATGAGCAGTTCTTC,CASPLEGPLYNEQFF
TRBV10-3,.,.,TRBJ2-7,TGTGCCACTAGGACCCGGAGCCACGAGCAGTACTTC,CATRTRSHEQYF
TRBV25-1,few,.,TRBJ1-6,TGTGCCAGCAGTTTACGGCCTGGGACACCCCTCCACTTT,CASSLRPGTPLHF